This entry describes one T cell receptor beta chain. Profiling relied on immunoSEQ multiplex PCR, and the TCRdb table lists in-frame clones only, not all of them. The sample carries around 70,000 clones, 85% to 95% recorded once. The junction had 6 bases not matched to a gene; V was cut back by 2 bases and J by 5 bases. CDR3 length: 14 residues. The germline V gene encodes CDR1 SGDLS and CDR2 YYNGEE. This specimen comes from a study of technical replicates of blood from a handful of donors. The sequenced material came from T cells isolated from PBMCs. The chain uses TRBV9 and TRBJ2-7; TRBD2 matches 8 bases. This sequence was found in a human donor in good health. The DNA of the CDR3 is TGTGCCAGCAGCGTGGGTGCGGGGGGTCACGAGCAGTACTTC. The encoded protein is CASSVGAGGHEQYF.